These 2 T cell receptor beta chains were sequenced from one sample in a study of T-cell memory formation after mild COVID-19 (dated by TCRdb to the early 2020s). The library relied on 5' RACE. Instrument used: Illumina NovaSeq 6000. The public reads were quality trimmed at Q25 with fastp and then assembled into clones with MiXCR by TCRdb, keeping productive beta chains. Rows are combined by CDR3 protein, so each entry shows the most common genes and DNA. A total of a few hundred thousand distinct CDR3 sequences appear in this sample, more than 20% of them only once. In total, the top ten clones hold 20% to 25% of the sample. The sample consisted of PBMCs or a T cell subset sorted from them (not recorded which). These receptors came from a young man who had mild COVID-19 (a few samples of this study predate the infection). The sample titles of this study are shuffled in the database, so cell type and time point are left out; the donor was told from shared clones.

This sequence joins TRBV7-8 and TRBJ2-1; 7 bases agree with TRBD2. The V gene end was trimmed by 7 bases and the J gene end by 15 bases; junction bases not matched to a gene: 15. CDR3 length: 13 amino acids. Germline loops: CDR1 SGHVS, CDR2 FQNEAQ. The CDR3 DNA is TGTGCCAGCAAACCCCGGGGGGTGGTTAGTATGTTCTTC. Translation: CASKPRGVVSMFF.

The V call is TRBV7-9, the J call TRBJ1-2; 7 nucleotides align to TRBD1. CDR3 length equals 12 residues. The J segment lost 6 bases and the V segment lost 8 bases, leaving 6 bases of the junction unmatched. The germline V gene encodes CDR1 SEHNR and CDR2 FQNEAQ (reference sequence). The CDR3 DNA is TGTGCCAGCGGGACAGCATACAATGGCTACACCTTC. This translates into CASGTAYNGYTF.